The rows below give T cell receptor beta chains drawn from one sample of a study of shared clonotypes between healthy human individuals. Profiling relied on immunoSEQ multiplex PCR, and the TCRdb table lists in-frame clones only, not all of them. The repertoire has approximately 530,000 clones, around 96% of them found once; the top ten carry approximately 0.06%. Sequencing used naive CD4+ T cells sorted from blood. These receptors all come from a woman aged 25 to 39 in good health. The conserved cysteine and the conserved F or W are not part of the CDR3 here. Each record gives: V gene, J gene, D gene, CDR3 protein. The D gene is left open where the match is weak.

v_call: TRBV20-1; j_call: TRBJ2-1; d_call: TRBD2; cdr3_aa: SARGGSEQF
v_call: TRBV28; j_call: TRBJ1-5; d_call: TRBD1; cdr3_aa: ASSLDREDQPQH
v_call: TRBV18; j_call: TRBJ2-1; d_call: -; cdr3_aa: ASSRSADGNEQF
v_call: TRBV21-1; j_call: TRBJ2-7; d_call: -; cdr3_aa: ASSKAFPGPERYEQY
v_call: TRBV27; j_call: TRBJ1-1; d_call: -; cdr3_aa: ASRTQNTEAF
v_call: TRBV2; j_call: TRBJ2-3; d_call: -; cdr3_aa: ASSVQDLTDTQY
v_call: TRBV6-5; j_call: TRBJ2-7; d_call: -; cdr3_aa: ASSFRGSVYEQY
v_call: TRBV18; j_call: TRBJ1-5; d_call: -; cdr3_aa: ASSSGTGSNQPQH
v_call: TRBV28; j_call: TRBJ2-2; d_call: -; cdr3_aa: ASIQNTGELF
v_call: TRBV5-1; j_call: TRBJ2-7; d_call: -; cdr3_aa: ASSLEGPEDEQY
v_call: TRBV5-5; j_call: TRBJ1-1; d_call: -; cdr3_aa: ASSWQFGRTNTEAF
v_call: TRBV28; j_call: TRBJ1-2; d_call: TRBD1; cdr3_aa: ASSFWGTGRMGAANYGYT
v_call: TRBV5-1; j_call: TRBJ2-1; d_call: TRBD2; cdr3_aa: ASSLESAGGFEQF
v_call: TRBV28; j_call: TRBJ1-1; d_call: -; cdr3_aa: ASSLFLSGSEAF
v_call: TRBV28; j_call: TRBJ1-5; d_call: -; cdr3_aa: ASSLLGDTLGQPQH
v_call: TRBV6-5; j_call: TRBJ2-5; d_call: TRBD2; cdr3_aa: ASSYSGGNGETQY
v_call: TRBV19; j_call: TRBJ1-1; d_call: TRBD1; cdr3_aa: ASTRQGAIEAF
v_call: TRBV5-1; j_call: TRBJ2-1; d_call: -; cdr3_aa: ASSLETPSYNEQF
v_call: TRBV5-8; j_call: TRBJ1-1; d_call: -; cdr3_aa: ASSLTPNTEAF
v_call: TRBV11-2; j_call: TRBJ1-1; d_call: -; cdr3_aa: ASTKDFMNTEAF
v_call: TRBV5-1; j_call: TRBJ1-1; d_call: -; cdr3_aa: ASSLLQGEGTEAF
v_call: TRBV4-1; j_call: TRBJ1-2; d_call: -; cdr3_aa: ASSPRGPILKVGYT
v_call: TRBV5-1; j_call: TRBJ2-3; d_call: TRBD2; cdr3_aa: ASSLALAGGTDTQY
v_call: TRBV2; j_call: TRBJ2-7; d_call: TRBD2; cdr3_aa: ASSEELAVLYEQY
v_call: TRBV18; j_call: TRBJ1-3; d_call: -; cdr3_aa: ASSPADTRNTIY
v_call: TRBV7-2; j_call: TRBJ1-5; d_call: -; cdr3_aa: ASSLEPGTYYSNQPQH
v_call: TRBV25-1; j_call: TRBJ1-1; d_call: -; cdr3_aa: ASSAGYREGTEAF
v_call: TRBV5-1; j_call: TRBJ2-2; d_call: -; cdr3_aa: ASSLDWYRANTGELF
v_call: TRBV18; j_call: TRBJ2-1; d_call: TRBD2; cdr3_aa: ASSPSSGRNYNEQF
v_call: TRBV19; j_call: TRBJ2-1; d_call: TRBD2; cdr3_aa: ASRSPAVAGDNEQF
v_call: TRBV4-1; j_call: TRBJ2-2; d_call: -; cdr3_aa: ASSLGRITGELF
v_call: TRBV14; j_call: TRBJ1-2; d_call: TRBD1; cdr3_aa: ASSKDRVYGYT
v_call: TRBV2; j_call: TRBJ2-2; d_call: TRBD1; cdr3_aa: ASSLGTANTGELF
v_call: TRBV5-6; j_call: TRBJ2-3; d_call: TRBD2; cdr3_aa: ASSLTGTSGRQSTDTQY
v_call: TRBV30; j_call: TRBJ1-4; d_call: -; cdr3_aa: AWNLGGEKLF
v_call: TRBV7-9; j_call: TRBJ2-5; d_call: -; cdr3_aa: ASSSARLGETQY
v_call: TRBV5-1; j_call: TRBJ1-1; d_call: -; cdr3_aa: ASSLWGQGTEAF
v_call: TRBV27; j_call: TRBJ2-3; d_call: -; cdr3_aa: ASRKGADTQY
v_call: TRBV9; j_call: TRBJ2-1; d_call: -; cdr3_aa: ASSVGQSSYNEQF
v_call: TRBV19; j_call: TRBJ2-7; d_call: -; cdr3_aa: ASSITRSHEQY
v_call: TRBV4-1; j_call: TRBJ1-2; d_call: TRBD1; cdr3_aa: ASSQGTVNYGYT
v_call: TRBV27; j_call: TRBJ2-7; d_call: -; cdr3_aa: ASSHWTESSYEQY
v_call: TRBV27; j_call: TRBJ2-7; d_call: -; cdr3_aa: ASSLTRVDSYEQY
v_call: TRBV4-1; j_call: TRBJ1-4; d_call: TRBD1; cdr3_aa: ASSQAGTGRATNEKLF
v_call: TRBV11-2; j_call: TRBJ1-6; d_call: -; cdr3_aa: ASSLETGAPLH
v_call: TRBV15; j_call: TRBJ2-7; d_call: TRBD2; cdr3_aa: ATSRPGGGRAYEQY
v_call: TRBV4-1; j_call: TRBJ2-3; d_call: -; cdr3_aa: ASSQERVGRGTDTQY